Below, 21 T cell receptor beta chains from the same sample are listed, as sequenced in a study of PD-L1 blockade in urothelial cancer. Assay: immunoSEQ multiplex PCR; the TCRdb copy retains only in-frame clones and omits some. Among 50,000 to 60,000 clones listed, 84% were seen once. Specimen: PBMCs, collected around atezolizumab (anti-PD-L1) treatment. The receptors here all came from a man aged 40-50 years with urothelial cancer.

This clone is categorized as medium-sized. The same CDR3 arises from other DNA sequences in this sample as well. The chain combines TRBV28 with TRBJ1-5, with 8 bases identical to TRBD1. This CDR3 is 14 amino acids long. Looked up from germline, CDR1 is MDHEN and CDR2 is SYDVKM. Trimming removed 4 bases from V and 7 bases from J; junction bases left unmatched: 6. CDR3 DNA: TGTGCCAGCAGTTCCGACAGGGGAGAGCAGCCCCAGCATTTT. It encodes CASSSDRGEQPQHF.

As DNA, the CDR3 is TGTGCCAGTAGAAGCGGCCCCTACGAGCAGTACTTC. It yields the protein CASRSGPYEQYF. The J gene is TRBJ2-7, the V gene TRBV27, with D possibly TRBD2 on 5 matching bases. The CDR3 covers 12 residues. Germline V gives CDR1 MNHEY, CDR2 SMNVEV (reference sequence). Trimming shortened V by 9 bases and J by 2 bases, and 11 bases separated the two germline ends.

The genes are TRBV28 and TRBJ2-2, with D perhaps TRBD1 (6 bases). The V and J ends lost 6 bases and 4 bases respectively, with 9 bases between them. Germline CDR1 and CDR2: MDHEN and SYDVKM. The CDR3 contains 13 residues. The CDR3 nucleotides are TGTGCCAGCAGGACAGGACCCACCGGGGAGCTGTTTTTT. Protein sequence: CASRTGPTGELFF.

The chain links TRBV7-2 to TRBJ2-5; D is uncertain. In germline, CDR1 is SGHTA, CDR2 FQGNSA. Trimming removed 1 base from V and 2 bases from J, with 11 bases in between. This CDR3 has 15 amino acids. The CDR3 here is CASSLVSLQQETQYF. Here the CDR3 DNA reads TGTGCCAGCAGCTTAGTTAGTCTACAGCAAGAGACCCAGTACTTC.

The V and J genes are TRBV29-1 and TRBJ2-3, with D tentatively TRBD2 (6 bases). This CDR3 spans 15 amino acids. The germline V gene has CDR1 SQVTM and CDR2 ANQGSEA. Between the trimmed V and J ends, which lost 3 bases and 0 bases, there was a span of 13 bases. The CDR3 coding sequence is TGCAGCGTTGACGGGAGTGACGCTAGCACAGATACGCAGTATTTT. Translating it yields CSVDGSDASTDTQYF.

The chain carries TRBV7-9 and TRBJ1-1; 7 bases agree with TRBD1. V gave up 5 bases and J gave up 4 bases; unmatched junction bases: 7. CDR1 and CDR2 from the germline V gene are SEHNR and FQNEAQ (reference sequence). The CDR3 has 14 residues. CDR3 residues: CASSLTGVGTEAFF. The CDR3 region has the DNA TGTGCCAGCAGCCTCACAGGGGTGGGCACTGAAGCTTTCTTT.

The rearrangement joins TRBV4-2 to TRBJ1-1; TRBD1 aligns across 8 bases. The CDR3 loop spans 16 amino acids. Germline CDR1 and CDR2: LGHNA and YNFKEQ. Trimming at V came to 3 bases and at J to 2 bases, leaving 8 bases not matched to a gene. CDR3 bases: TGTGCCAGCAGCCACCCATCAGACAGGGGAAACACTGAAGCTTTCTTT. The encoded protein is CASSHPSDRGNTEAFF.

This clone was found a few times. V usage is TRBV7-2 and J usage is TRBJ1-1; TRBD1 is a possible D gene (6 bases). Germline V gene sequence: CDR1 SGHTA, CDR2 FQGNSA. Trimming pared 5 bases from V and 2 bases from J, leaving 12 bases between. This CDR3 comprises 14 residues. CDR3: CASSPGHANTEAFF. The CDR3 DNA reads TGTGCCAGCAGCCCGGGACATGCCAACACTGAAGCTTTCTTT. The whole variable domain, remainder taken from reference TRBV7-2 and TRBJ1-1, is GAGVSQSPSNKVTEKGKDVELRCDPISGHTALYWYRQSLGQGLEFLIYFQGNSAPDKSGLPSDRFSAERTGGSVSTLTIQRTQQEDSAVYLCASSPGHANTEAFFGQGTRLTVV.

Worth noting for this clone: This sample includes further DNA sequences coding for the same CDR3. CDR3 protein: CASSFPYTEAFF. CDR3 in DNA: TGTGCCAGCAGTTTCCCGTACACTGAAGCTTTCTTT. The chain joins TRBV28 to TRBJ1-1, with D unclear. Germline CDR1 is MDHEN and CDR2 is SYDVKM. There are 12 residues in the CDR3. The V end was cut by 3 bases, the J end by 3 bases, with 5 bases between.

This chain links TRBV18 with TRBJ1-2; TRBD1 matches at 9 bases. V lost 11 bases, J lost 0 bases, and 4 bases stayed unmatched. The germline CDR1 and CDR2 sequences are KGHSH and LQKENI. The CDR3 runs 13 residues. CDR3 amino acids: CAAGTGTNYGYTF. The CDR3 DNA reads TGTGCCGCAGGGACAGGGACTAACTATGGCTACACCTTC.

This sequence joins TRBV5-1 and TRBJ2-1, with D possibly matching TRBD2 (6 bases). Between the trimmed V and J ends, which lost 0 bases and 10 bases, there was a span of 11 bases. CDR3 size: 13 residues. The germline CDR1 and CDR2 sequences are SGHRS and YFSETQ. CDR3 DNA: TGCGCCAGCAGCTTGGACGCCGCGGGGGAGCAGTTCTTC. Translation gives CASSLDAAGEQFF.

Only one count was recorded for this clone. The chain carries TRBV4-1 and TRBJ1-3; the D gene is possibly TRBD1 (6 bases). Germline CDR1 and CDR2: MGHRA and YSYEKL. This CDR3 spans 15 amino acids. Trimming left V 4 bases short and J 2 bases short, with 12 bases between. CDR3 sequence (DNA): TGCGCCAGCAGCCGCCTTACAGGGACTGGAAACACCATATATTTT. Amino acids: CASSRLTGTGNTIYF.

The rearrangement joins TRBV13 to TRBJ1-2, with TRBD1 as a possible D gene (5 bases). The CDR3 totals 14 residues. Germline V gives CDR1 PRHDT, CDR2 FYEKMQ (reference sequence). Trimming shortened V by 7 bases and J by 6 bases, and 18 bases separated the two germline ends. Here the CDR3 reads CASTQTGGAHGYTF. The DNA for the CDR3 is TGTGCCAGCACCCAGACGGGGGGAGCCCATGGCTACACCTTC.

This clone has a handful of counts. The chain has TRBV7-8 and TRBJ1-1, with D possibly matching TRBD1 (6 bases). Per germline, CDR1 SGHVS and CDR2 FQNEAQ. The CDR3 is 15 amino acids. Trimming shortened V by 4 bases and J by 2 bases, and 14 bases separated the two germline ends. CDR3 DNA sequence: TGTGCCAGCAGCTGGGGGGAGGGGGGCAACACTGAAGCTTTCTTT. Protein sequence: CASSWGEGGNTEAFF. Full variable domain (remainder filled in from reference TRBV7-8 and TRBJ1-1): GAGVSQSPRYKVAKRGQDVALRCDPISGHVSLFWYQQALGQGPEFLTYFQNEAQLDKSGLPSDRFFAERPEGSVSTLKIQRTQQEDSAVYLCASSWGEGGNTEAFFGQGTRLTVV.

This clone showed up just a few times. The chain has TRBV19 and TRBJ1-1, with unresolved D. This CDR3 is built from 10 residues. Germline CDR1 and CDR2: LNHDA and SQIVND (reference sequence). V lost 10 bases and J lost 0, with 3 bases in between. The CDR3 sequence: CATMNTEAFF. CDR3 in DNA: TGTGCCACCATGAACACTGAAGCTTTCTTT.

The genes are TRBV7-6 and TRBJ2-7; perhaps TRBD2 as D (6 bases). The V end lost 2 bases, the J end lost 4 bases, and 15 bases lay between the germline ends. This CDR3 comprises 15 residues. Germline V gives CDR1 SGHVS, CDR2 FNYEAQ. The CDR3 nucleotides are TGTGCCAGCAGCTTAAATCCGGGACTGGGGTACGAGCAGTACTTC. This codes for CASSLNPGLGYEQYF.

This CDR3 reads CASSELRERGEQFF. CDR3 DNA: TGCGCCAGCAGTGAATTGCGGGAGAGGGGTGAGCAGTTCTTC. V is TRBV10-2 and J is TRBJ2-1, with TRBD2 identical over 7 bases. This CDR3 spans 14 amino acids. V dropped 3 bases and J dropped 9; count of bases not matched to a gene: 8. The germline gives CDR1 WSHSY, CDR2 SAAADI.

This clone occurred once. The chain couples TRBV28 to TRBJ1-2; 7 nucleotides line up with TRBD1. Germline V CDR1 and CDR2: MDHEN, SYDVKM. V lost 4 bases to trimming and J lost 3 bases; unmatched junction nucleotides: 2. The CDR3 is made up of 13 amino acids. CDR3 nucleotide sequence: TGTGCCAGCAGTTCGACAGGGCACTATGGCTACACCTTC. Encoded protein: CASSSTGHYGYTF.

This clone was seen more than once but under ten times. The CDR3 bases are TGTGCCAGCAGCTCGTCCGACAGGCGCTCCTACGAGCAGTACTTC. It specifies CASSSSDRRSYEQYF. The chain combines TRBV5-8 with TRBJ2-7; D perhaps matches TRBD1 (6 bases). The germline V and J ends were trimmed by 3 bases and 0 bases, with 13 bases remaining between them. The germline CDR1 and CDR2 sequences are SGHTS and YDEGEE. CDR3 length: 15 amino acids.

The V call is TRBV19, the J call TRBJ1-5; 7 bases are shared with TRBD1. V lost 7 bases to trimming and J lost 3 bases; unmatched junction nucleotides: 9. The length of the CDR3 is 15 residues. Per germline, CDR1 LNHDA and CDR2 SQIVND (reference sequence). The CDR3 coding sequence is TGTGCCAGTACAAGAACAGGGGAGTCCAATCAGCCCCAGCATTTT. Protein product: CASTRTGESNQPQHF.

As regards this clone: Germline and junction disagree at one end, which may indicate a read error. The CDR3 nucleotides read TGCGCCAGCAGCCAACCCTCGGAGGGGACCAACTACTATGAGCAGTTCTTC. This encodes CASSQPSEGTNYYEQFF. The chain uses TRBV4-1 and TRBJ2-1; the D gene is possibly TRBD2 (6 bases). CDR3 size: 17 residues. Germline CDR1 and CDR2: MGHRA and YSYEKL.